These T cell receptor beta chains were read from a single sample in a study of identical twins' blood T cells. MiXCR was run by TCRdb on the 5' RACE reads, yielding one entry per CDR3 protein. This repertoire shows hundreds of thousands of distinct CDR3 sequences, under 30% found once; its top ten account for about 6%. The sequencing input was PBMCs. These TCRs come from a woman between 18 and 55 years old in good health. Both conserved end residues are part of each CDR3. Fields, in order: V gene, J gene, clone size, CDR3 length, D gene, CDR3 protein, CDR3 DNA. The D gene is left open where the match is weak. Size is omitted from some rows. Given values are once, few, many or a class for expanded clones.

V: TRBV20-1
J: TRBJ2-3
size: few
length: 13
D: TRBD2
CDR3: CSARSSGSDTQYF
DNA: TGCAGTGCTAGGTCTAGCGGATCAGATACGCAGTATTTT

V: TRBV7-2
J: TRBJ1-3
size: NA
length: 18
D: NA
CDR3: CASSLGRRAMSSGNTIYF
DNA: TGTGCCAGCAGCTTGGGGCGAAGGGCAATGAGCTCTGGAAACACCATATATTTT

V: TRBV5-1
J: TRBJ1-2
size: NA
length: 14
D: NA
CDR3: CASSLLDRSYGYTF
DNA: TGCGCCAGCAGCTTGCTTGACAGATCCTATGGCTACACCTTC

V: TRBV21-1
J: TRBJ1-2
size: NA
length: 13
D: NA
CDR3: CASPNQGYYGYTF
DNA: TGTGCCAGCCCCAACCAGGGGTACTATGGCTACACCTTC

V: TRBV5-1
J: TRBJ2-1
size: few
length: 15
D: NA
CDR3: CASSLSLGVYNEQFF
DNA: TGCGCCAGCAGCTTGTCGCTAGGGGTTTACAATGAGCAGTTCTTC

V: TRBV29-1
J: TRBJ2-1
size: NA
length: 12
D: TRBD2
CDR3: CSVVSGGREQFF
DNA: TGCAGCGTTGTCTCGGGGGGGCGAGAGCAGTTCTTC

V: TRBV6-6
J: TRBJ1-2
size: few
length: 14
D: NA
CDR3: CASSRTEPNYGYTF
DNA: TGTGCCAGCAGTAGGACAGAGCCAAATTATGGCTACACCTTC

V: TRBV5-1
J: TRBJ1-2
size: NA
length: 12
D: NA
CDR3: CASSQDRGGYTF
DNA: TGCGCCAGCAGCCAGGACCGGGGCGGCTACACCTTC

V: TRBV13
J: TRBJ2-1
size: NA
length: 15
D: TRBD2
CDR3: CASSPTSGISNEQFF
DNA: TGTGCCAGCAGCCCAACTAGCGGGATTTCCAATGAGCAGTTCTTC

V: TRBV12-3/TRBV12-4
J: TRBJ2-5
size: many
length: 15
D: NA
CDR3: CASSLAGTRQETQYF
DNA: TGTGCCAGCAGTTTAGCAGGGACACGACAAGAGACCCAGTACTTC

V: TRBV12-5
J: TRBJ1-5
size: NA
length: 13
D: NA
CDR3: CASGSSSNQPQHF
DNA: TGTGCTAGTGGCTCCAGTAGCAATCAGCCCCAGCATTTT

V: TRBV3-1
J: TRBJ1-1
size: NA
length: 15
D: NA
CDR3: CASSHGNSGNTEAFF
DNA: TGTGCCAGCAGCCACGGGAACTCAGGGAACACTGAAGCTTTCTTT

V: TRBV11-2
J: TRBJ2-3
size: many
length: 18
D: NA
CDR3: CASSLESLIRRITDTQYF
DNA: TGTGCCAGCAGCTTAGAGTCGTTAATACGACGGATCACAGATACGCAGTATTTT

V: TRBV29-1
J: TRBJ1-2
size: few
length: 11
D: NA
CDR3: CSVLDIGGYTF
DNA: TGCAGCGTTCTTGACATCGGCGGCTACACCTTC

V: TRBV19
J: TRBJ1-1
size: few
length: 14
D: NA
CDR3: CASRLQGLNTEAFF
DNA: TGTGCCAGTAGGTTACAGGGATTGAACACTGAAGCTTTCTTT

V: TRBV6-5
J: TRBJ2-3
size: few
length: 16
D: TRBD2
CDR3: CASSLAGTSATDTQYF
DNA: TGTGCCAGCAGTTTGGCCGGGACTAGCGCCACAGATACGCAGTATTTT

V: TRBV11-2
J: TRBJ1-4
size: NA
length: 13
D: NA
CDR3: CASSLDIGGVLFF
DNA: TGTGCCAGCAGCTTAGATATAGGAGGGGTACTGTTTTTT

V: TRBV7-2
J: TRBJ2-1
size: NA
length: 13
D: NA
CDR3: CASSLGTENEQFF
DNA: TGTGCCAGCAGCTTAGGGACGGAAAATGAGCAGTTCTTC

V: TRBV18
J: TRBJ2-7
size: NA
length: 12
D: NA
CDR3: CASSPVTYGQYF
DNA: TGTGCCAGCTCACCGGTCACCTACGGGCAGTACTTC

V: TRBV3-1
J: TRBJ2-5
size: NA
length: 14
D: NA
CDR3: CASSQFSGRETQYF
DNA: TGTGCCAGCAGCCAGTTTTCAGGGAGAGAGACCCAGTACTTC

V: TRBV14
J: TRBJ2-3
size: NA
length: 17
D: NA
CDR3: CASSQARYESSTDTQYF
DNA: TGTGCCAGCAGCCAAGCCCGCTACGAGTCTAGCACAGATACGCAGTATTTT

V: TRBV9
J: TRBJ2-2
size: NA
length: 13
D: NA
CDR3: CATEDSITGELFF
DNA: TGTGCCACCGAGGACAGTATCACCGGGGAGCTGTTTTTT

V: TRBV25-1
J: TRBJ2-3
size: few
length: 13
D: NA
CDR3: CASSGLAPDTQYF
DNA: TGTGCCAGCAGTGGGCTAGCGCCAGATACGCAGTATTTT

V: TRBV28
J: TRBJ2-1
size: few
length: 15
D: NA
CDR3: CASRRRDVPYNEQFF
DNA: TGTGCCAGCAGACGGCGGGACGTCCCTTACAATGAGCAGTTCTTC

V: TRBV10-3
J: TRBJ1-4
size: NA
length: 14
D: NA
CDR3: CAISEGRVNEKLFF
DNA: TGTGCCATCAGTGAGGGGAGAGTTAATGAAAAACTGTTTTTT

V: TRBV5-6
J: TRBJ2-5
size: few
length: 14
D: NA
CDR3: CASSLTRDAETQYF
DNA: TGTGCCAGCAGCTTAACGAGGGACGCGGAGACCCAGTACTTC

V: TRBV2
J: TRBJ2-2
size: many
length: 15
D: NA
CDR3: CASTGGVANTGELFF
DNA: TGTGCCAGCACTGGCGGGGTCGCGAACACCGGGGAGCTGTTTTTT

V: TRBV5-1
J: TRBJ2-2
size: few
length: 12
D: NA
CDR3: CASSNPEGELFF
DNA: TGCGCCAGCAGCAACCCGGAGGGGGAGCTGTTTTTT

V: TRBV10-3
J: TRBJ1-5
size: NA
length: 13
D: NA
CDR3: CATTTGFHQPQHF
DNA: TGTGCCACCACCACCGGGTTCCATCAGCCCCAGCATTTT

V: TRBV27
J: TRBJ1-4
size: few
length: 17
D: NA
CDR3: CASSFLGVGRGEEKLFF
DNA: TGTGCCAGCAGTTTCCTGGGCGTAGGCAGGGGAGAGGAAAAACTGTTTTTT

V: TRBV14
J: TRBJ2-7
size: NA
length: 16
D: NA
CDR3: CASSQVGGTASYEQYF
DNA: TGTGCCAGCAGCCAAGTAGGGGGGACGGCTTCCTACGAGCAGTACTTC

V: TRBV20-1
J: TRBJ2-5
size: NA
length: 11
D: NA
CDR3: CSARDLKTQYF
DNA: TGCAGTGCTAGAGATCTGAAGACCCAGTACTTC

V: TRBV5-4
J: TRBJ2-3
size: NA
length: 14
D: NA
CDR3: CASSLDSGQGTQYF
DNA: TGTGCCAGCAGCTTGGATAGCGGTCAGGGTACGCAGTATTTT

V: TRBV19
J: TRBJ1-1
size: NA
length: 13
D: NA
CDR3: CASFGGWGTEAFF
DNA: TGTGCCAGTTTTGGAGGCTGGGGCACTGAAGCTTTCTTT

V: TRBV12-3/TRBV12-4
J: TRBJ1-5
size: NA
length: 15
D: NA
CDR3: CASSLKGYSNQPQHF
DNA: TGTGCCAGCAGTTTAAAGGGGTATAGCAATCAGCCCCAGCATTTT

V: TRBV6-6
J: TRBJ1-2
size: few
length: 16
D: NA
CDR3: CASSYSRGRFNYGYTF
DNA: TGTGCCAGCAGTTACTCGCGGGGGCGCTTTAACTATGGCTACACCTTC

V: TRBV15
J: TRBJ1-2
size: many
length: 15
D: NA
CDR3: CATSRDKGPVYGYTF
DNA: TGTGCCACCAGCAGAGATAAAGGGCCAGTCTATGGCTACACCTTC

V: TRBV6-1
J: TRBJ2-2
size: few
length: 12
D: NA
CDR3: CASSEVTGELFF
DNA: TGTGCCAGCAGTGAGGTCACCGGGGAGCTGTTTTTT

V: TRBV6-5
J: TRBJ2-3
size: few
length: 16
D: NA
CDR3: CASSYSGRLNTDTQYF
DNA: TGTGCCAGCAGTTACTCTGGCAGGTTAAACACAGATACGCAGTATTTT

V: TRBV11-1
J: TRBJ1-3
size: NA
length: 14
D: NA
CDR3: CASSPSTSGNTIYF
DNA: TGTGCCAGCAGCCCATCGACCTCTGGAAACACCATATATTTT

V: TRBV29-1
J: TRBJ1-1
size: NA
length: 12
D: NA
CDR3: CSVRVLNTEAFF
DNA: TGCAGCGTTCGGGTTTTGAACACTGAAGCTTTCTTT

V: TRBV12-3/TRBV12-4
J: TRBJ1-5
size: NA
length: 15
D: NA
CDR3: CASSSGTDSNQPQHF
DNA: TGTGCCAGCAGTAGCGGGACGGATAGCAATCAGCCCCAGCATTTT

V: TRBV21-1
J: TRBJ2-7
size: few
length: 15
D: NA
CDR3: CASSKVELGGYEQYF
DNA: TGTGCCAGCAGCAAAGTGGAACTAGGGGGCTACGAGCAGTACTTC

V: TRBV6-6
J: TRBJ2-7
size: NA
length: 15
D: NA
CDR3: CASSYSQGRRYEQYF
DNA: TGTGCCAGCAGTTACTCCCAGGGACGGCGCTACGAGCAGTACTTC

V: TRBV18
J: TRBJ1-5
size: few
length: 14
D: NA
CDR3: CASSPYTAGQPQHF
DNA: TGTGCCAGCTCTCCCTACACTGCGGGTCAGCCCCAGCATTTT

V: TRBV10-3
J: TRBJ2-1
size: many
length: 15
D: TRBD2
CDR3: CAIRKAGLSYNEQFF
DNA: TGTGCCATCAGGAAAGCGGGATTGTCCTACAATGAGCAGTTCTTC

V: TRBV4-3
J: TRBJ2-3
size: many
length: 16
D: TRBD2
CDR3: CASSALAGLVTDTQYF
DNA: TGCGCCAGCAGCGCACTAGCGGGGCTCGTCACAGATACGCAGTATTTT

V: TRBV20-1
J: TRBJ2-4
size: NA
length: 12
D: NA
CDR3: CSAQGGKNIQYF
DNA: TGCAGTGCCCAGGGCGGTAAAAACATTCAGTACTTC

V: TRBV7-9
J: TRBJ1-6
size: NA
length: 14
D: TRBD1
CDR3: CASSPDRVNSPLHF
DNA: TGTGCCAGCAGCCCAGACAGGGTGAATTCACCCCTCCACTTT

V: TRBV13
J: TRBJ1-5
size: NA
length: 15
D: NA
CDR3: CASSLRVMGNQPQHF
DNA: TGTGCCAGCAGCTTAAGGGTAATGGGCAATCAGCCCCAGCATTTT

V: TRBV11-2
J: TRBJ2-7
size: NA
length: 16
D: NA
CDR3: CASSLSRTSKGSEQYF
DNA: TGTGCCAGCAGCTTAAGTCGGACAAGTAAGGGTAGCGAGCAGTACTTC

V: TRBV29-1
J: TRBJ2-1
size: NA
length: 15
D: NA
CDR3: CSVGGVGKFYNEQFF
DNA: TGCAGCGTTGGGGGGGTTGGAAAATTCTACAATGAGCAGTTCTTC

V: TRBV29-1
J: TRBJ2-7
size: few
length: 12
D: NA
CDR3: CSVELQSHEQYF
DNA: TGCAGCGTTGAATTACAGTCCCACGAGCAGTACTTC

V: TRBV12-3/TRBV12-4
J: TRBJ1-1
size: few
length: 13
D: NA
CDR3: CASSRTGLTEAFF
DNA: TGTGCCAGCAGTAGAACAGGGCTCACTGAAGCTTTCTTT

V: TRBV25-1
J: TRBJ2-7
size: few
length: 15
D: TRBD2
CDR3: CASSAGGRSSYEQYF
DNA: TGTGCCAGCAGTGCAGGCGGGAGAAGTTCCTACGAGCAGTACTTC

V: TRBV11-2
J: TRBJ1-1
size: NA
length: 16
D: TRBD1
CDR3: CASSPGPGTGNTEAFF
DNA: TGTGCCAGCAGCCCGGGTCCCGGGACAGGGAACACTGAAGCTTTCTTT

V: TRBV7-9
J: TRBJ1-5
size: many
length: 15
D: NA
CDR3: CASSLGEGSNQPQHF
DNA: TGTGCCAGCAGCTTAGGAGAAGGTAGCAATCAGCCCCAGCATTTT

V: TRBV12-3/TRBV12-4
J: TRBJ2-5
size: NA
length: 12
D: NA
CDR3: CASSQTPMTQYF
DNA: TGTGCCAGCAGCCAAACGCCCATGACCCAGTACTTC

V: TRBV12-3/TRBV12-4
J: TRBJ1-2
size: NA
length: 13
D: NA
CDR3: CASNVQGNYGYTF
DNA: TGTGCCAGCAACGTACAGGGAAACTATGGCTACACCTTC